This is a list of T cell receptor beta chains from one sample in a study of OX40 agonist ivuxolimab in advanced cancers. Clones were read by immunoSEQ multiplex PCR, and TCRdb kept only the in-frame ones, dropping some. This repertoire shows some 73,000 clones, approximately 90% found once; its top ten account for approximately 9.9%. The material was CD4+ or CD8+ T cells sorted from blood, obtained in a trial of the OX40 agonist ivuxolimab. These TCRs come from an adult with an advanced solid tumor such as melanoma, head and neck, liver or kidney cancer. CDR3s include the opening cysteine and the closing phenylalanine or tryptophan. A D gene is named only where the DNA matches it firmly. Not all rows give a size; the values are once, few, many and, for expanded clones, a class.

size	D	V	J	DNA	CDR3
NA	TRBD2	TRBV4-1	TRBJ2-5	TGCGCCAGCAGCCAGACTAGCGGCGTTGAGACCCAGTACTTC	CASSQTSGVETQYF
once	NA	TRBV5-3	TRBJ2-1	TGTGCCAGAATAAGGAGCTCCTACAATGAGCAGTTCTTC	CARIRSSYNEQFF
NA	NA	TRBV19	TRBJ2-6	TGTGCCAGTACCCCGTGGGGGGGGGCGTCTGGGGCCAACGTCCTGACTTTC	CASTPWGGASGANVLTF
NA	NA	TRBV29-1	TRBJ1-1	TGCAGCGTCAGAGGGGGGATGAACACTGAAGCTTTCTTT	CSVRGGMNTEAFF
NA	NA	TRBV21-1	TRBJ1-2	TGTGCCAGCAGCGCACCACTCCGGGCAAAGGGCTATGGCTACACCTTC	CASSAPLRAKGYGYTF
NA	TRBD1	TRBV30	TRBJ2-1	TGTGCCTGTGTACGGGACAGCTCCTACAATGAGCAGTTCTTC	CACVRDSSYNEQFF
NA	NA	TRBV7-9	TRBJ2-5	TGTGCCGAAGAGGTTTCACCAGAGACCCAGTACTTC	CAEEVSPETQYF
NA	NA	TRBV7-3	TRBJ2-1	TGTGCCAGCAGCTTGTCCGGGAGTGGTGAGCAGTTCTTC	CASSLSGSGEQFF
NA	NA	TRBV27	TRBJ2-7	TGTGCCAGCAGTTGGGGGAAAATCTACGAGCAGTACTTC	CASSWGKIYEQYF
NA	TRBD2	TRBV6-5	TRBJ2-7	TGTGCCAGCAGCGAGACTAGCGGGGGCTACGAGCAGTACTTC	CASSETSGGYEQYF
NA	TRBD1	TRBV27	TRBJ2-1	TGTGCCAGCTCGACAGGGAGCTCCTACAATGAGCAGTTCTTC	CASSTGSSYNEQFF
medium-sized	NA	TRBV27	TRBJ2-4	TGTGCCAGCAGCCCTATCGGACACTTCAAAAACATTCAGTACTTC	CASSPIGHFKNIQYF
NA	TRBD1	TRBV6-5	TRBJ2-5	TGTGCCAGCCACCGGACAGGGTGGGAGACCCAGTACTTC	CASHRTGWETQYF
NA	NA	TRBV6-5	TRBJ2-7	TGTGCCAGCAATGATGGCTCCTACGAGCAGTACTTC	CASNDGSYEQYF
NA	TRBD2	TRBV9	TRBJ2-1	TGTGCCAGCAGCGTAGCCCCCGGGACTAGCCGGTACAATGAGCAGTTCTTC	CASSVAPGTSRYNEQFF
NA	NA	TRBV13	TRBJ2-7	TGTGCCAGCAGCGCGAATAGGGGCTTTGTTTACGAGCAGTACTTC	CASSANRGFVYEQYF
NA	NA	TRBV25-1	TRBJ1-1	TGTGCCAGCAGTGTGTCCGGGGATGGAGCTTTCTTT	CASSVSGDGAFF
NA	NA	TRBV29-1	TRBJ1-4	TGCAGCGTTGAGTATGATGAAAAACTGTTTTTT	CSVEYDEKLFF
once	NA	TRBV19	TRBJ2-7	TGTGCCAGTAGTATTGGTGGGAACTACGAGCAGTACTTC	CASSIGGNYEQYF
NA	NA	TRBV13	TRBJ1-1	TGTGCCAGCAGCTTAACGGACGGGAACACTGAAGCTTTCTTT	CASSLTDGNTEAFF
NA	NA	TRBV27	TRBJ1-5	TGTGCCAGCAGCAGGGGTGCAAGCGGGTATCAGCCCCAGCATTTT	CASSRGASGYQPQHF
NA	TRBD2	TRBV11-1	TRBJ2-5	TGTGCCAGCAGCTTGACTAGCGGGAGGTACCAAGAGACCCAGTACTTC	CASSLTSGRYQETQYF
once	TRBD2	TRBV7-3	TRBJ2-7	TGTGCCAGCAGCTTGTTTGGGAGGGAAGCCTACGAGCAGTACTTC	CASSLFGREAYEQYF
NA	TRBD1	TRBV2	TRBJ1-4	TGTGCCGGGCTACAGGGGCCTGGGGAAAAACTGTTTTTT	CAGLQGPGEKLFF
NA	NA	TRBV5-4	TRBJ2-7	TGTGCCAGCAACCGGGACACCCCCTACGAGCAGTACTTC	CASNRDTPYEQYF
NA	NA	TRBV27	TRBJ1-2	TGTGCCAGCGGGCGGGGCGTATATGGCTACACCTTC	CASGRGVYGYTF
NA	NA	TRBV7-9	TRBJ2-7	TGTGCCAGCAGCCCGTGGGGGTCGCAACCCCACGAGCAGTACTTC	CASSPWGSQPHEQYF
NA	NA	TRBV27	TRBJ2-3	TGTGCCAGCAGATGGCAGGGGACAGATACGCAGTATTTT	CASRWQGTDTQYF
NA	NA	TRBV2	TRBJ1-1	TGTGCCCCTGCCGGGGGTCCGGGGGACACTGAAGCTTTCTTT	CAPAGGPGDTEAFF
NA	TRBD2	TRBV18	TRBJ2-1	TGTGCCAGCTCACGGGGGGGGACTATTGACCCCTACAATGAGCAGTTCTTC	CASSRGGTIDPYNEQFF
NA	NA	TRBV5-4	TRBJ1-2	TGTGCCAGCAGCTTGGCCGATGGAGGCGAGGGTGGCTACACCTTC	CASSLADGGEGGYTF
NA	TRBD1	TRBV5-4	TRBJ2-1	TGTGCCAGCAGCCGACAGGGTATTAACAATGAGCAGTTCTTC	CASSRQGINNEQFF
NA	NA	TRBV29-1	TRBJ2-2	TGCAGCGTTGATACGCGGACCGGGGAGCTGTTTTTT	CSVDTRTGELFF
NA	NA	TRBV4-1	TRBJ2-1	TGCGCCAGCAGCCAAGGAGTCCTAGACAATGAGCAGTTCTTC	CASSQGVLDNEQFF
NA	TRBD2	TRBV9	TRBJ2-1	TGTGCCAGCAGCGTTCCTTTAGCGGGAGGGCAGGATGAGCAGTTCTTC	CASSVPLAGGQDEQFF
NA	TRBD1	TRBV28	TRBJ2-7	TGTGCCAGCACTTGGACAGGGGGTAACTACGAGCAGTACTTC	CASTWTGGNYEQYF
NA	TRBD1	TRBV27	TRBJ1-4	TGTGCCAGCAGTTTAGGACAGGGCGAAAAACTGTTTTTT	CASSLGQGEKLFF
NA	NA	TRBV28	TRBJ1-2	TGTGCCAGCAGTTTCAGGGCGAACCTCTATGGCTACACCTTC	CASSFRANLYGYTF
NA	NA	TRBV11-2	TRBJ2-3	TGTGCCAGCAGCTTAGCAGGCGGCGCAGATACGCAGTATTTT	CASSLAGGADTQYF
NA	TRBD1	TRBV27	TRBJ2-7	TGTGCCAGCAGTTCGAATGCAGGGGGATACGAGCAGTACTTC	CASSSNAGGYEQYF
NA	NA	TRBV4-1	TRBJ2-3	TGCGCCAGCAGCCACTCAACAGGGACAAGCACAGATACGCAGTATTTT	CASSHSTGTSTDTQYF
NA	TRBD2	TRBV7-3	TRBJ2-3	TGTGCCAGCAGCTTATGGCGGGGGGATACGCAGTATTTT	CASSLWRGDTQYF
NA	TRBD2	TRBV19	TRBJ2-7	TGTGCCAGTAGAGAGCGGGAGGCCTCTTACGAGCAGTACTTC	CASREREASYEQYF
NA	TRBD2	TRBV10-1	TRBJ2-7	TGCGCCAGCAGTGATGGGACTAGCGGGGGGGACGAGCAGTACTTC	CASSDGTSGGDEQYF
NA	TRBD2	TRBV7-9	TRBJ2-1	TGTGCCAGCAGCTTTCTAGCGGGAGTCTTCGATGAGCAGTTCTTC	CASSFLAGVFDEQFF
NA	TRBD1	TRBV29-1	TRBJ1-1	TGCAGCGTTCCAGGGGGCAACACTGAAGCTTTCTTT	CSVPGGNTEAFF
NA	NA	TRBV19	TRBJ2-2	TGTGCCAAGATCCAGACTGTGAACACCGGGGAGCTGTTTTTT	CAKIQTVNTGELFF
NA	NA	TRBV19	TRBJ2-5	TGTGCCAGTAACGGGGCTGGACAAGAGACCCAGTACTTC	CASNGAGQETQYF
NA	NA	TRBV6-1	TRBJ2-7	TGTGCCAGCAGTGAGGGACAAACCTACGAGCAGTACTTC	CASSEGQTYEQYF
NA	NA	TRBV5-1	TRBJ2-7	TGCGCCAGCAGCTTGGACAATTCGTACGAGCAGTACTTC	CASSLDNSYEQYF
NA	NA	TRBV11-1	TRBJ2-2	TGTGCCAGCAGCGTAACCGGGGAGCTGTTTTTT	CASSVTGELFF
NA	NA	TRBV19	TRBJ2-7	TGTGCCAGTAGTATTGGGGGCTCCTACGAGCAGTACTTC	CASSIGGSYEQYF
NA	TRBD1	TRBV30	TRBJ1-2	TGTGCCTGGGGACAGGGGAATTATGGCTACACCTTC	CAWGQGNYGYTF
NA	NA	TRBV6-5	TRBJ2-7	TGTGCCAGCAGTTGGGGGTTGGGGGGACCCTACGAGCAGTACTTC	CASSWGLGGPYEQYF
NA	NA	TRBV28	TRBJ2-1	TGTGCCAGCAGCCCTCCTGGGGGGCACAATGAGCAGTTCTTC	CASSPPGGHNEQFF
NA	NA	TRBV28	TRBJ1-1	TGTGCCAGCAGCCAAATACAGGGATGGATGAACACTGAAGCTTTCTTT	CASSQIQGWMNTEAFF
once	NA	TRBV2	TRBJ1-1	TGTGCCAGCAGTGATTTCGTGCTAGTCGCTGAAGCTTTCTTT	CASSDFVLVAEAFF
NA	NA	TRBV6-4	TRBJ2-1	TGTGCCAGCAGTGACTCTCGCGGACGGGAGCAGTTCTTC	CASSDSRGREQFF
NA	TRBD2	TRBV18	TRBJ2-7	TGTGCCAGCTCATCTAAACTAGGGGATCGGACTAGCGGGTCCTCCTACGAGCAGTACTTC	CASSSKLGDRTSGSSYEQYF
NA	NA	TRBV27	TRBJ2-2	TGTGCCAGCACCCCACTCCTCCCAGCGACGAACACCGGGGAGCTGTTTTTT	CASTPLLPATNTGELFF